The clone carrying this TCR beta chain is labeled as large. Its antigen is still unknown. The record originates from a study of vaccination and CD4 T cells after COVID-19. Once obtained from cultured CD4+ T cells, the DNA was sequenced using the Oncomine TCR Beta short-read assay. From CD4+ T cells that had been cultured, genomic DNA was extracted. TCRdb redid the calling of the PCR reads with MiXCR, one entry per CDR3 protein. The table has more than 3,000 distinct CDR3 sequences, roughly 17% seen once. Treatment of the sample: 10-day PBMC culture with coronavirus spike peptide pools or control peptides (ViraFEST assay). ViraFEST enlarged antigen-specific T cell populations with peptide pools and afterwards sequenced TCRs. The origin of this receptor is a human donor who had recovered from COVID-19. Sequences were obtained from CD4+ T cells from blood, cultured in vitro.

CDR3 DNA: TGTGCCAGCAGTGAGACGGGCATCTCTGGAAACACCATATATTTT. It yields the protein CASSETGISGNTIYF. This chain joins TRBV6-1 and TRBJ1-3; no clear D. The CDR3 has 15 residues. The germline CDR1 and CDR2 sequences are MNHNS and SASEGT. The ends were cut back, 3 bases at V and 0 bases at J, with 9 bases in the middle.